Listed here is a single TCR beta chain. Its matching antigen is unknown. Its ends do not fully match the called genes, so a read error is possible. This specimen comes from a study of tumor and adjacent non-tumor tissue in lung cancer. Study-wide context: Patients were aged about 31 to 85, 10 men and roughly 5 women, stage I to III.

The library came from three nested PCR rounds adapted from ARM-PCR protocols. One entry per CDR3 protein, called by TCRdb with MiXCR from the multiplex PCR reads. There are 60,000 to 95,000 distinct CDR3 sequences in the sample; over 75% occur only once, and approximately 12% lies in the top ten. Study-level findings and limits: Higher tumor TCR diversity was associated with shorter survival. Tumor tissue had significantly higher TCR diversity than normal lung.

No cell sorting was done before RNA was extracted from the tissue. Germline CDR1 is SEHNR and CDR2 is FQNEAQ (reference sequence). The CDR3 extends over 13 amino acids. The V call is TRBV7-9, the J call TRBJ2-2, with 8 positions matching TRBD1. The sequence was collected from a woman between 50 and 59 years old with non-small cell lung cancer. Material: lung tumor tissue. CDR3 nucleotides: TGTGCCAGTCAGGGGGCGAACACCAGGGAGCTGTTTTTT. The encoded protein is CASQGANTRELFF.